The clone carrying this TCR beta chain was seen just once. This CDR3 contains 15 residues. Germline V gives CDR1 SGDLS, CDR2 YYNGEE. V was pared by 2 bases and J by 5 bases, with 6 bases of the junction left unmatched. This specimen comes from a study of blood T cells in healthy people across ages. Primed by a sample-barcoded 5' primer and a J-beta primer mix, a second PCR proceeded for roughly 7 to 11 cycles. TCRdb redid the calling of the 5' RACE reads with MiXCR, one entry per CDR3 protein. The profile shows some 1.5 million distinct CDR3 sequences, 28% of them singletons. The sequenced sample consisted of blood. V is TRBV9 and J is TRBJ2-3; 9 bases are a match to TRBD2. The receptor was isolated from a woman in her twenties or thirties in good health. The CDR3 DNA reads as TGTGCCAGCAGCGTTAGCGGGAGCGCCAAAGATACGCAGTATTTT. Translated: CASSVSGSAKDTQYF. The whole variable domain, remainder taken from reference TRBV9 and TRBJ2-3, is DSGVTQTPKHLITATGQRVTLRCSPRSGDLSVYWYQQSLDQGLQFLIQYYNGEERAKGNILERFSAQQFPDLHSELNLSSLELGDSALYFCASSVSGSAKDTQYFGPGTRLTVL.